What follows are 24 T cell receptor beta chains derived from one specimen sequenced in a study of blood T cells in healthy people across ages. The use of a sample-barcoded 5' primer and a J-beta primer mix characterized a second PCR of about 7 to 12 cycles. TCRdb reanalysed the 5' RACE reads using MiXCR and keeps one entry per CDR3 protein. The table lists hundreds of thousands of distinct CDR3 sequences, roughly three fifths of them singletons. Sequenced sample: blood. The receptor source for this set is a man aged 35 to 55 in good health.

A single count supports this clonotype. This chain connects TRBV2 to TRBJ2-1; 11 nucleotides line up with TRBD2. The CDR3 contains 16 residues. J was trimmed by 3 bases and V by 4 bases; bases with no gene match: 5. Germline V lookup: CDR1 SNHLY, CDR2 FYNNEI. CDR3 sequence (DNA): TGTGCCAGCAGTGGGACTAGCGGGTACTACTACAATGAGCAGTTCTTC. As protein: CASSGTSGYYYNEQFF.

The chain has TRBV2 and TRBJ2-1; unclear D gene. Germline CDR1 is SNHLY and CDR2 is FYNNEI. The CDR3 loop spans 14 amino acids. V lost 2 bases to trimming and J lost 3 bases, with 8 bases between them. For the CDR3, the DNA is TGTGCCAGCAGTGAACGCCACGGCTACAATGAGCAGTTCTTC. As protein: CASSERHGYNEQFF.

The chain is built from TRBV3-1 and TRBJ2-5; D is possibly TRBD1 (6 bases). V gave up 4 bases and J gave up 1 base, with 19 bases separating them. The CDR3 totals 17 residues. Germline values: CDR1 LGHDT, CDR2 YNNKEL (reference sequence). This CDR3 reads CASSPFRGPQTQETQYF. The CDR3 coding sequence is TGTGCCAGCAGCCCCTTCAGGGGACCTCAAACCCAAGAGACCCAGTACTTC.

The chain is built from TRBV20-1 and TRBJ2-7; TRBD2 matches 11 bases. V gave up 6 bases and J gave up 2 bases; unmatched junction bases: 6. The CDR3 contains 14 residues. Germline V gene sequence: CDR1 DFQATT, CDR2 SNEGSKA (reference sequence). The CDR3 nucleotides read TGCAGTGCCGCGGTTAGCGGGAGGGCCTACGAGCAGTACTTC. Amino acid sequence: CSAAVSGRAYEQYF.

This clonotype came up many times. The chain carries TRBV7-9 and TRBJ2-1; D ambiguous. The CDR3 extends over 13 amino acids. The V gene lost 1 base and the J gene lost 5 bases, with 6 bases spanning the gap. Looked up from germline, CDR1 is SEHNR and CDR2 is FQNEAQ (reference sequence). The CDR3 DNA sequence: TGTGCCAGCAGCTTAGGGTCCAACAATGAGCAGTTCTTC. Protein product: CASSLGSNNEQFF.

This chain joins TRBV7-2 and TRBJ1-1; D is perhaps TRBD1 (5 bases). V was cut by 0 bases and J by 1 base, with 9 bases left in between. Germline CDR1 SGHTA, CDR2 FQGNSA. The length of the CDR3 is 15 residues. The CDR3 DNA sequence: TGTGCCAGCAGCTTAGCACAGGTCCCGAACACTGAAGCTTTCTTT. Protein product: CASSLAQVPNTEAFF. Supplemented by reference TRBV7-2 and TRBJ1-1, the full variable domain reads GAGVSQSPSNKVTEKGKDVELRCDPISGHTALYWYRQSLGQGLEFLIYFQGNSAPDKSGLPSDRFSAERTGGSVSTLTIQRTQQEDSAVYLCASSLAQVPNTEAFFGQGTRLTVV.

This chain links TRBV7-2 with TRBJ1-5, with a weak D call TRBD1 (6 bases). Trimming left V 4 bases short and J 11 bases short, with 12 bases between. The CDR3 totals 12 residues. Germline V gene data show CDR1 as SGHTA and CDR2 as FQGNSA. The chain's CDR3 is CASSSSGAAQHF. DNA for the CDR3: TGTGCCAGCAGCTCCTCAGGGGCGGCCCAGCATTTT.

This chain joins TRBV5-1 and TRBJ2-7; tentatively, D is TRBD2 (6 bases). Germline-derived CDR1 and CDR2 are SGHRS and YFSETQ. The CDR3 contains 13 residues. The V gene lost 4 bases and the J gene lost 3 bases, with 11 bases spanning the gap. CDR3 residues: CASSGGIGYEQYF. Here the CDR3 DNA reads TGCGCCAGCAGCGGGGGGATCGGCTACGAGCAGTACTTC. The variable domain in full, with the rest retrieved from reference TRBV5-1 and TRBJ2-7, is KAGVTQTPRYLIKTRGQQVTLSCSPISGHRSVSWYQQTPGQGLQFLFEYFSETQRNKGNFPGRFSGRQFSNSRSEMNVSTLELGDSALYLCASSGGIGYEQYFGPGTRLTVT.

Only a few counts were recorded for this clonotype. The CDR3 sequence: CASSQDRVGGSYTF. DNA for the CDR3: TGTGCCAGCAGCCAAGACAGGGTCGGCGGGAGCTACACCTTC. The rearrangement links TRBV4-2 to TRBJ1-2; D perhaps matches TRBD1 (5 bases). V was trimmed by 0 bases and J by 9 bases, leaving 14 bases between them. The CDR3 has 14 amino acids. Germline V gives CDR1 LGHNA, CDR2 YNFKEQ.

This clonotype has just one count. This chain uses TRBV29-1 with TRBJ2-2; unclear D gene. V lost 5 bases to trimming and J lost 0 bases, with 4 bases between them. CDR3 length equals 12 residues. CDR1 is SQVTM, CDR2 ANQGSEA, per germline. The CDR3 DNA follows: TGCAGCGTTACAGCGAACACCGGGGAGCTGTTTTTT. Translation: CSVTANTGELFF.

This sequence joins TRBV6-2 or TRBV6-3 and TRBJ2-3, with D possibly TRBD2 on 5 matching bases. Trimming left V 1 base short and J 7 bases short, with 24 bases between. Germline CDR1 and CDR2: MNHEY and SVGEGT. The CDR3 sequence is 18 residues long. The chain's CDR3 is CASSYYSLALVVENTQYF. The CDR3 DNA is TGTGCCAGCAGTTACTATTCGCTAGCACTCGTCGTGGAAAATACGCAGTATTTT.

The V call is TRBV2, the J call TRBJ2-7, with a tentative D call TRBD1 (5 bases). Trimming stripped 2 bases from V and 3 bases from J, with 8 bases between. The CDR3 consists of 13 residues. Germline V gene sequence: CDR1 SNHLY, CDR2 FYNNEI. As DNA, the CDR3 is TGTGCCAGCAGTGAATCAGGGAACTACGAGCAGTACTTC. Its translation is CASSESGNYEQYF.

The J gene is TRBJ2-5, the V gene TRBV29-1, with D perhaps TRBD2 (6 bases). The V end was cut by 3 bases, the J end by 11 bases, with 25 bases between. The CDR3 consists of 15 residues. In germline, CDR1 is SQVTM, CDR2 ANQGSEA. CDR3 residues: CSVEREEGLHNEQYF. The CDR3 DNA reads TGCAGCGTTGAGAGGGAGGAAGGACTTCACAATGAGCAGTACTTC.

The rearrangement uses TRBV7-9 and TRBJ2-3; D ambiguous. The CDR3 spans 14 residues. V was clipped by 2 bases and J by 4 bases, with 10 bases between them. Germline assignment: CDR1 SEHNR and CDR2 FQNEAQ (reference sequence). The CDR3 is CASSLLAGPDTQYF. The CDR3, as DNA: TGTGCCAGCAGCTTATTAGCTGGCCCAGATACGCAGTATTTT.

The V call is TRBV7-2, the J call TRBJ2-1; 8 nucleotides agree with TRBD2. The trim removed 2 bases at V and 7 bases at J, leaving 10 bases unmatched. This CDR3 is 16 amino acids long. CDR1 and CDR2 from the germline V gene are SGHTA and FQGNSA. Written as DNA, the CDR3 is TGTGCCAGCAGCTTAATGGGTCGAGCTAGCGGGAATGAGCAGTTCTTC. It encodes CASSLMGRASGNEQFF.

The J gene is TRBJ1-1, the V gene TRBV6-6; D not certain. Germline values: CDR1 MNHNY, CDR2 SVGAGI (reference sequence). Trimming removed 2 bases at V and 1 base at J, with 8 bases between. The CDR3 contains 14 residues. The CDR3 spells CASSYPRKNTEAFF. In DNA, the CDR3 is TGTGCCAGCAGTTACCCCAGGAAGAACACTGAAGCTTTCTTT.

This chain connects TRBV20-1 to TRBJ2-7, with TRBD2 identical over 11 bases. V lost 0 bases and J lost 7; bases outside the gene matches: 11. CDR1 and CDR2 from the germline V gene are DFQATT and SNEGSKA (reference sequence). The CDR3 has 16 amino acids. CDR3 DNA: TGCAGTGCTAGAGACCTCCGGACTAGCGGGTACAATGAGCAGTACTTC. Its protein is CSARDLRTSGYNEQYF.

This clonotype has just a few counts. The chain uses TRBV2 and TRBJ1-2; the D gene is possibly TRBD1 (5 bases). Germline lookup yields CDR1 SNHLY and CDR2 FYNNEI. This CDR3 comprises 15 residues. Trimming shortened V by 8 bases and J by 1 base, and 17 bases separated the two germline ends. The chain's CDR3 is CASPPDRQFNYGYTF. CDR3 DNA sequence: TGTGCCAGCCCCCCCGACCGACAGTTTAACTATGGCTACACCTTC.

This chain links TRBV20-1 with TRBJ2-1, with D hard to call. CDR1 is DFQATT, CDR2 SNEGSKA, per germline (reference sequence). Trimming left V 3 bases short and J 5 bases short, with 8 bases between. The CDR3 contains 12 residues. The CDR3 region is CSASFIDNEQFF. CDR3 DNA sequence: TGCAGTGCTAGCTTTATAGACAATGAGCAGTTCTTC.

The gene calls are TRBV6-5 and TRBJ1-2, with D possibly being TRBD1 (5 bases). Deletions cut 10 bases from V and 4 bases from J, with 16 bases between. The CDR3 sequence is 13 residues long. Germline V gene data show CDR1 as MNHEY and CDR2 as SVGAGI. The CDR3 nucleotides read TGTGCCACACAGGACGTGTCGGGCTATGGCTACACCTTC. This translates into CATQDVSGYGYTF.

The rearrangement joins TRBV27 to TRBJ2-6; a possible D gene is TRBD2 (6 bases). Trimming cost V 3 bases and J 0 bases, with 12 bases left between them. The CDR3 length is 17 residues. Germline lookup yields CDR1 MNHEY and CDR2 SMNVEV (reference sequence). The CDR3 DNA sequence: TGTGCCAGCAGTTTTCTTTTGGGGGGCTCTGGGGCCAACGTCCTGACTTTC. Amino acids: CASSFLLGGSGANVLTF.

The chain joins TRBV6-1 to TRBJ2-3; 12 bases line up with TRBD2. The CDR3 is 14 residues long. The germline gives CDR1 MNHNS, CDR2 SASEGT. With V trimmed by 4 bases and J by 8 bases, 4 bases remained unmatched. The CDR3, as DNA: TGTGCCAGCAGTGGGACTAGCGGGGCAGGTACGCAGTATTTT. As protein: CASSGTSGAGTQYF.

Notes on this clonotype: At one of its ends the junction is not consistent with the germline gene, which may arise from a read error. The rearrangement joins TRBV12-3 or TRBV12-4 to TRBJ2-5; D uncertain. The CDR3 sequence is 15 residues long. The CDR3 here is CAGSYTGSPVETQYF. The DNA for the CDR3 is TGTGCCGGCAGTTATACGGGTAGCCCGGTAGAGACCCAGTACTTC.

This clonotype showed up just a few times. This rearrangement joins TRBV2 to TRBJ2-5, with 7 bases lining up with TRBD2. V lost 1 base, J lost 4 bases, and 6 bases stayed unmatched. Germline CDR1 and CDR2: SNHLY and FYNNEI. The CDR3 spans 15 residues. CDR3 sequence (DNA): TGTGCCAGCAGTGAAGGGATCAGGGAGGGAGAGACCCAGTACTTC. Translating gives CASSEGIREGETQYF. The full variable domain, with the rest looked up from reference TRBV2 and TRBJ2-5, is EPEVTQTPSHQVTQMGQEVILRCVPISNHLYFYWYRQILGQKVEFLVSFYNNEISEKSEIFDDQFSVERPDGSNFTLKIRSTKLEDSAMYFCASSEGIREGETQYFGPGTRLLVL.